Below, 14 T cell receptor beta chains from the same sample are listed, as sequenced in a study of Graves' ophthalmopathy and Graves' hyperthyroidism. Transcripts of RNA were the source for amplifying TCR beta CDR3 regions. The first-round RT-PCR employed HTBI primers together with the Qiagen OneStep RT-PCR kit. A multiplex PCR was then performed as the second round. TCRdb analysed the multiplex PCR reads with MiXCR anew, one entry per CDR3 protein. Here the sample spans just over 600,000 distinct CDR3 sequences, approximately 21% being singletons. Sequenced sample: peripheral blood. These receptor sequences come from a woman between 18 and 30 years old with stable Graves' hyperthyroidism. Some clones in this sample may be carry-over from other donors' samples.

This clonotype was counted many times. The gene calls are TRBV10-3 and TRBJ1-5; D may be TRBD1 (5 bases). CDR1 and CDR2 from the germline V gene are ENHRY and SYGVKD. V was pared by 8 bases and J by 5 bases, with 16 bases between. The CDR3 is 14 amino acids. The CDR3, as DNA: TGTGCCATCGGGAGTCAGGGCTCCGATCAGCCCCAGCATTTT. This sequence encodes CAIGSQGSDQPQHF.

In this sample, this clonotype turned up many times. The chain links TRBV20-1 to TRBJ1-2, with a possible D match to TRBD1 (5 bases). V lost 4 bases and J lost 2, with 14 bases in between. Germline CDR1 is DFQATT and CDR2 is SNEGSKA (reference sequence). The CDR3 spans 14 residues. The CDR3 DNA sequence: TGCAGTGCTACCCTTGGAAGGGGAAACTATGGCTACACCTTC. It encodes CSATLGRGNYGYTF.

Ten or more counts support this clonotype. The chain combines TRBV7-9 with TRBJ1-1; weak D call: TRBD1 (6 bases). V lost 5 bases, J lost 1 base, and 11 bases lay in between. This CDR3 has 14 amino acids. Germline V gives CDR1 SEHNR, CDR2 FQNEAQ (reference sequence). DNA for the CDR3: TGTGCCAGCAGCGTATTGACAGGGAACACTGAAGCTTTCTTT. Protein: CASSVLTGNTEAFF.

This clonotype was recorded at least ten times. The V call is TRBV6-5, the J call TRBJ1-1; tentatively, D is TRBD1 (6 bases). V lost 5 bases and J 4 bases, leaving 11 bases between the germline ends. Germline CDR1 MNHEY, CDR2 SVGAGI. The CDR3 consists of 13 residues. In DNA, the CDR3 is TGTGCCAGCAGTCACGGACAGTCCACTGAAGCTTTCTTT. The encoded protein is CASSHGQSTEAFF.

The table lists this clonotype with many counts. The chain joins TRBV6-5 to TRBJ1-1; D not resolved. Deletions cut 3 bases from V and 2 bases from J, with 19 bases between. This CDR3 has 17 residues. CDR1 is MNHEY and CDR2 is SVGAGI in the germline V gene. CDR3 in DNA: TGTGCCAGCAGTTATAGACCCCTCGATCTGTACAACACTGAAGCTTTCTTT. Amino acid sequence: CASSYRPLDLYNTEAFF.

This clonotype was observed at least ten times. The V call is TRBV6-1, the J call TRBJ1-1; D gene ambiguous. The V gene lost 4 bases and the J gene lost 11 bases, with 5 bases spanning the gap. The CDR3 contains 9 residues. Germline loops: CDR1 MNHNS, CDR2 SASEGT. The CDR3 region is CASSVGAFF. CDR3 nucleotide sequence: TGTGCCAGCAGTGTTGGGGCTTTCTTT.

This clonotype was recorded many times. This chain joins TRBV12-5 and TRBJ2-7; a weak D match, TRBD1 (6 bases). This CDR3 is 16 amino acids long. Trimming left V 0 bases short and J 0 bases short, with 12 bases between. Germline CDR1 LGHNT, CDR2 FRNRAP. CDR3 protein: CASGLVGPGASYEQYF. The CDR3 DNA reads TGTGCTAGTGGTTTGGTAGGGCCAGGGGCCTCCTACGAGCAGTACTTC.

In its sample, this clonotype was seen many times. The V and J genes are TRBV30 and TRBJ2-7; D remains unclear. Germline CDR1 GTSNPN, CDR2 SVGIG (reference sequence). V gave up 0 bases and J gave up 5 bases, with 11 bases separating them. The CDR3 spans 13 residues. The CDR3: CAWSVGRPHEQYF. Written as DNA, the CDR3 is TGTGCCTGGAGTGTAGGCCGGCCCCACGAGCAGTACTTC.

Only one count was recorded for this clonotype. The chain recombines TRBV5-1 with TRBJ2-5, with no clear D. Germline-derived CDR1 and CDR2 are SGHRS and YFSETQ. With 6 bases removed from V and 5 bases from J, the gap between germline ends came to 23 bases. This CDR3 region has 16 residues. As DNA, the CDR3 is TGCGCCAGCAAGGGTGAGGCGGCCTCCCCAAGGGAGACCCAGTACTTC. It yields the protein CASKGEAASPRETQYF.

Ten or more counts support this clonotype. The chain links TRBV25-1 to TRBJ2-7; the D gene is possibly TRBD2 (5 bases). The CDR3 consists of 15 residues. The germline V gene encodes CDR1 MGHDK and CDR2 SYGVNS. V shed 0 bases and J shed 7 bases, with 16 bases lying between them. CDR3 nucleotides: TGTGCCAGCAGTGAATATCACGCCTCCCGGGAAGAGCAGTACTTC. Encoded protein: CASSEYHASREEQYF.

The CDR3 spells CASSLGSGRETEAFF. The CDR3 DNA is TGTGCCAGCAGCTTAGGATCAGGACGGGAGACTGAAGCTTTCTTT. The chain joins TRBV7-3 to TRBJ1-1; D is undetermined. This CDR3 is built from 15 residues. The V gene's germline CDR1 is SGHTA and CDR2 FQGTGA. The germline V and J ends were trimmed by 2 bases and 5 bases, with 15 bases remaining between them.

The chain employs TRBV5-5 and TRBJ1-1, with a weak D call TRBD1 (5 bases). Trimming removed 3 bases at V and 2 bases at J, with 11 bases between. The germline gives CDR1 SGHKS, CDR2 YYEKEE (reference sequence). The CDR3 has 14 residues. The CDR3 DNA reads TGTGCCAGCAGCTCCGACAGCTACAACACTGAAGCTTTCTTT. It yields the protein CASSSDSYNTEAFF.

The rearrangement uses TRBV6-2 or TRBV6-3 and TRBJ2-7, with 14 nucleotides matching TRBD2. From germline, CDR1 is MNHEY and CDR2 SVGEGT. CDR3 length: 20 residues. The junction had 17 bases not matched to a gene; V was cut back by 6 bases and J by 1 base. CDR3 sequence reads: CASRPDPGTSGSIGSYEQYF. The DNA for the CDR3 is TGTGCCAGCAGACCCGACCCTGGGACTAGCGGGAGTATAGGTTCCTACGAGCAGTACTTC.

This clonotype was seen at least ten times. This sequence joins TRBV5-8 and TRBJ1-1; D might be TRBD1 (5 bases). Per germline, CDR1 SGHTS and CDR2 YDEGEE. This CDR3 is built from 14 residues. V was clipped by 0 bases and J by 8 bases, with 14 bases between them. CDR3 loop: CASSLGGSAVEAFF. CDR3 bases: TGTGCCAGCAGCTTGGGGGGCTCGGCTGTGGAAGCTTTCTTT.